These T cell receptor beta chains were read from a single sample in a study of molecular identifiers for immune sequencing clone quantification. TCRdb re-derived calls from the PCR reads in MiXCR, one entry per CDR3 protein. The table includes hundreds of thousands of distinct CDR3 sequences, roughly 21% detected once. The sample taken for sequencing was naive CD8+ T cells from blood, with Jurkat cell RNA spiked in. The origin of the receptors is a human donor in good health. Some libraries in this study had Jurkat cell RNA spiked in. CDR3s include the opening cysteine and the closing phenylalanine or tryptophan. A D gene is named only where the DNA matches it firmly. The size of a clone is reported for some rows only, either as once, few or many, or as a class for expanded clones.

V	D	size	J	DNA	CDR3
TRBV7-6	NA	many	TRBJ1-5	TGTGCCAGCAGCCCCACCCTTGGGGGTCAGCCCCAGCATTTT	CASSPTLGGQPQHF
TRBV29-1	NA	many	TRBJ2-2	TGCAGCGTTGAAGACCCCGAGCAGGGACCATATCCCGGGGAGCTGTTTTTT	CSVEDPEQGPYPGELFF
TRBV7-9	NA	few	TRBJ1-4	TGTGCCAGCAGCCCCCGGGGTGGTACTAATGAAAAACTGTTTTTT	CASSPRGGTNEKLFF
TRBV4-1	NA	many	TRBJ2-2	TGCGCCAGCAGCCAGACAGTGAACACCGGGGAGCTGTTTTTT	CASSQTVNTGELFF
TRBV6-2/TRBV6-3	TRBD2	few	TRBJ2-5	TGTGCCAGCAGTTACTGGCTAGCGGGCTTGGGGGAAGAGACCCAGTACTTC	CASSYWLAGLGEETQYF
TRBV20-1	TRBD2	many	TRBJ2-3	TGCAGTGCTAGAGATTTGCGGGAGATCACAGATACGCAGTATTTT	CSARDLREITDTQYF
TRBV6-2/TRBV6-3	NA	few	TRBJ1-1	TGTGCCAGCAGGGACGGAGGTTACACTGAAGCTTTCTTT	CASRDGGYTEAFF
TRBV12-3/TRBV12-4	NA	many	TRBJ2-3	TGTGCCAGCAGTTTTTTACTTAACACAGATACGCAGTATTTT	CASSFLLNTDTQYF
TRBV6-2/TRBV6-3	NA	many	TRBJ1-1	TGTGCCAGCACATGGGTTGGTCCAGGATTGAACACTGAAGCTTTCTTT	CASTWVGPGLNTEAFF
TRBV27	NA	many	TRBJ1-1	TGTGCCAGCAGTTCTAGGGGGGCGCTGGACACTGAAGCTTTCTTT	CASSSRGALDTEAFF
TRBV6-6	NA	many	TRBJ1-2	TGTGCCAGCAGTTATGCGAGGGACGGCTACACCTTC	CASSYARDGYTF
TRBV20-1	NA	few	TRBJ2-1	TGCAGTGTTACCGTCGGGACTGCCTACAATGAGCAGTTCTTC	CSVTVGTAYNEQFF
TRBV20-1	NA	many	TRBJ2-7	TGCAGTGCTAGAGGGGGTGACGAGCAGTACTTC	CSARGGDEQYF
TRBV9	NA	many	TRBJ2-1	TGTGCCAGCAGTGTCGGGGATGAGCAGTTCTTC	CASSVGDEQFF
TRBV19	NA	many	TRBJ1-2	TGTGCCAGCAGCCCCGGACAGAACTATGGCTACACCTTC	CASSPGQNYGYTF
TRBV27	NA	few	TRBJ2-1	TGTGCCAGCAGTTTCCCCAGCGATGAGCAGTTCTTC	CASSFPSDEQFF
TRBV6-2/TRBV6-3	TRBD2	many	TRBJ2-3	TGTGCCAGCAGTTACCCGGGAGGAGATACGCAGTATTTT	CASSYPGGDTQYF
TRBV2	TRBD2	many	TRBJ2-7	TGTGCCAGCAGTGAAGCGCTGCGGGAGTTCTACGAGCAGTACTTC	CASSEALREFYEQYF
TRBV27	TRBD2	few	TRBJ2-2	TGTGCCAGCATCGCGGGGGGGCCGAGCACCGGGGAGCTGTTTTTT	CASIAGGPSTGELFF
TRBV7-6	NA	many	TRBJ2-3	TGTGCCAGCAGCTTTCAGGCCGAGGCAGATACGCAGTATTTT	CASSFQAEADTQYF
TRBV19	TRBD1	NA	TRBJ1-2	TGTGCCAGCCACTCAGGGGGCTCTGGCTACACCTTC	CASHSGGSGYTF
TRBV19	TRBD1	few	TRBJ1-5	TGTGCCAGTAGTGTACAGGGGCCATATAGCAATCAGCCCCAGCATTTT	CASSVQGPYSNQPQHF
TRBV2	TRBD2	many	TRBJ2-3	TGTGCCAGCAGTTCCTTACTAGCGGGCCTCACAGATACGCAGTATTTT	CASSSLLAGLTDTQYF
TRBV29-1	TRBD1	many	TRBJ1-4	TGCAGCGTTGAACTGGTGTCAGGGGGTTATGAAAAACTGTTTTTT	CSVELVSGGYEKLFF
TRBV5-8	TRBD1	many	TRBJ2-7	TGTGCCAGCAGCAGTACCGGGACAGGGGGCCCGTGGGAGCAGTACTTC	CASSSTGTGGPWEQYF
TRBV3-1	NA	many	TRBJ2-1	TGTGCCAGCAGCCACTTGGAGGGCCGGTCCTACAATGAGCAGTTCTTC	CASSHLEGRSYNEQFF
TRBV4-3	NA	NA	TRBJ1-3	TGCGCCAGCAGCCATGATACAGGTACCTCTGGAAACACCATATATTTT	CASSHDTGTSGNTIYF
TRBV30	TRBD2	NA	TRBJ2-5	TGTGCCTGGAGTAGTGGGACTAGCGAAGAGACCCAGTACTTC	CAWSSGTSEETQYF
TRBV9	TRBD1	few	TRBJ1-6	TGTGCCAGCAGCCCCCCCCCCGGGACAGGGAATTCACCCCTCCACTTT	CASSPPPGTGNSPLHF
TRBV19	NA	few	TRBJ2-1	TGTGCCAGTAGTTTCACTTTGCCGAGGAATGAGCAGTTCTTC	CASSFTLPRNEQFF
TRBV29-1	TRBD1	many	TRBJ2-2	TGCAGCGTTGGGGGGGGACAGGGGAACACCGGGGAGCTGTTTTTT	CSVGGGQGNTGELFF
TRBV6-1	NA	many	TRBJ2-3	TGTGCCAGCAGCGCCTATTTGACAGGTAGCACAGATACGCAGTATTTT	CASSAYLTGSTDTQYF
TRBV7-9	TRBD1	many	TRBJ1-6	TGTGCCAGCCAGGGGGCGAATTCACCCCTCCACTTT	CASQGANSPLHF
TRBV7-9	TRBD2	many	TRBJ2-3	TGTGCCAGCAGCACGGGACTAGCGGGAGATACGCAGTATTTT	CASSTGLAGDTQYF
TRBV4-3	NA	many	TRBJ2-6	TGCGCCAGCAGCCAAGATCGAGACTCTGGTGGGGCCAACGTCCTGACTTTC	CASSQDRDSGGANVLTF
TRBV30	NA	many	TRBJ1-1	TGTGCCTGGAACACGGACGCCCCGAAAGCTTTCTTT	CAWNTDAPKAFF
TRBV5-1	TRBD2	NA	TRBJ2-1	TGCGCCAGCAGCCTGGGTCGGGTGCGGGAGGTGAGTGATGAGCAGTTCTTC	CASSLGRVREVSDEQFF
TRBV7-2	NA	many	TRBJ2-5	TGTGCCAGCAGCTTACTGGGCGGGACACAAGAGACCCAGTACTTC	CASSLLGGTQETQYF
TRBV19	NA	few	TRBJ2-3	TGTGCCAGTAGTATTATGTCGGTAGATACGCAGTATTTT	CASSIMSVDTQYF
TRBV29-1	NA	NA	TRBJ2-1	TGCAGCGTTGTCGGGGAGGACTCCTACAATGAGCAGTTCTTC	CSVVGEDSYNEQFF
TRBV19	TRBD1	few	TRBJ1-1	TGTGCCAGTAGTTCCTCCGGGACAGTGAACACTGAAGCTTTCTTT	CASSSSGTVNTEAFF
TRBV20-1	NA	NA	TRBJ1-5	TGCAGTGCTAGGTTCGCGACAGAGCCTTTTCAGGCCCAGCATTTT	CSARFATEPFQAQHF
TRBV7-2	TRBD1	many	TRBJ1-2	TGTGCCAGCAGCACCTTGACAGGGGGCCCTGGCTACACCTTC	CASSTLTGGPGYTF
TRBV12-3/TRBV12-4	NA	many	TRBJ2-2	TGTGCCAGCAGTCCTCCCCTTGCGAACACCGGGGAGCTGTTTTTT	CASSPPLANTGELFF
TRBV5-1	NA	NA	TRBJ2-7	TGCGCCAGCGGCTTCGGGATTAGCTACGAGCAGTACTTC	CASGFGISYEQYF
TRBV6-1	NA	few	TRBJ1-6	TGTGCCAGCAGTGAAGCGGTCAGGAGATATAATTCACCCCTCCACTTT	CASSEAVRRYNSPLHF
TRBV19	NA	many	TRBJ2-3	TGTGCCAGTAGTAGGTGGGGGGGCACAGATACGCAGTATTTT	CASSRWGGTDTQYF
TRBV24-1	NA	NA	TRBJ1-1	TGTGCCACCAGTGATTTGGCGGCAGTTTTCTCGAACACTGAAGCTTTCTTT	CATSDLAAVFSNTEAFF
TRBV24-1	TRBD2	many	TRBJ2-1	TGTGCCACCAGTGATTGGCTAGCGGACAACAATGAGCAGTTCTTC	CATSDWLADNNEQFF
TRBV27	NA	few	TRBJ1-2	TGTGCCAGCAGTCCAGGGGTATCTCTTTATGGCTACACCTTC	CASSPGVSLYGYTF
TRBV4-1	NA	many	TRBJ1-3	TGCGCCAGCGGCGAACAGTACTCTGGAAACACCATATATTTT	CASGEQYSGNTIYF